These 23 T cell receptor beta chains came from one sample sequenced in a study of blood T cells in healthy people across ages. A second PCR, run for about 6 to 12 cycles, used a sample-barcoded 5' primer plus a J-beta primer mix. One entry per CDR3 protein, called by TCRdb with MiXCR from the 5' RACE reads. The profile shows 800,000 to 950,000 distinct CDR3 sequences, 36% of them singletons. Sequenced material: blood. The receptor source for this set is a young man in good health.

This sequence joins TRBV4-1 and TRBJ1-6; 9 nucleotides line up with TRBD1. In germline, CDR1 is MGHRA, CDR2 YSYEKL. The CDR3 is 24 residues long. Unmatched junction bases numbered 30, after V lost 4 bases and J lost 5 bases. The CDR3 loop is CASSRLYQVFILKIQGAHNSPLHF. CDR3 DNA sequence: TGCGCCAGCAGCCGACTTTATCAGGTGTTCATTTTAAAGATACAGGGGGCGCATAATTCACCCCTCCACTTT.

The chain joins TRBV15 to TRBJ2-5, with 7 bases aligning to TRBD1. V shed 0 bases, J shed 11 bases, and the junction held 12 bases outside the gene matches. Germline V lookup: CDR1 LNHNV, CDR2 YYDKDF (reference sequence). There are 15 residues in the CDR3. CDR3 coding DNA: TGTGCCACCAGCAGAGACTGGGGACAGACTAAAGAGCAGTACTTC. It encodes CATSRDWGQTKEQYF.

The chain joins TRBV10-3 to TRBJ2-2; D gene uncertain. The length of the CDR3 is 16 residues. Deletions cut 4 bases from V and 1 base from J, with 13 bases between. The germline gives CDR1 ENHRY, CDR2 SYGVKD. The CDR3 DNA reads TGTGCCATCAGTGCGGTGAGCCGGAGGAACACCGGGGAGCTGTTTTTT. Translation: CAISAVSRRNTGELFF.

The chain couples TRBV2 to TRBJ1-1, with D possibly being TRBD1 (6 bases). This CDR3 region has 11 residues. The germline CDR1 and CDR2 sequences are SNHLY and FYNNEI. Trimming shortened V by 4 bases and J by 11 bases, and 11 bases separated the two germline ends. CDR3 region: CASSGGAVAFF. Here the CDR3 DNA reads TGTGCCAGCAGTGGGGGGGCCGTGGCTTTCTTT.

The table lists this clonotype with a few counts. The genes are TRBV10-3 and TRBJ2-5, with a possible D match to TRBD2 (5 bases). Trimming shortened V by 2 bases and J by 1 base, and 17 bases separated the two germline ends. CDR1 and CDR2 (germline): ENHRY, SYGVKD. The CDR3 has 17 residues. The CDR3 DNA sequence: TGTGCCATCAGTGAGGTCCCCTCTGAAGGGAGCCAAGAGACCCAGTACTTC. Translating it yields CAISEVPSEGSQETQYF.

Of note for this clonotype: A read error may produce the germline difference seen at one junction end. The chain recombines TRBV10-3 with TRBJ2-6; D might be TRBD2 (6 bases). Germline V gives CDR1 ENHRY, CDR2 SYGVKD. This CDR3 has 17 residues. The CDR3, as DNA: TGTGCCATCAGTGAGCGGGGGAAAACCTCTGGGGCCAACATCCTGACTTTC. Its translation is CAISERGKTSGANILTF.

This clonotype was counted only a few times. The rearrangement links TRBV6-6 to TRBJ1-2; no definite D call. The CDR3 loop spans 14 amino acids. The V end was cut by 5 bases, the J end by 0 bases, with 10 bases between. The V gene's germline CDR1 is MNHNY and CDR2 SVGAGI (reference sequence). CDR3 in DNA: TGTGCCAGCAGTCTCCCCCCAGCTAACTATGGCTACACCTTC. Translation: CASSLPPANYGYTF.

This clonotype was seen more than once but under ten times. The CDR3 nucleotides are TGTGCCAGCAGCGGAGGTGGGGCCCAAGAGACCCAGTACTTC. The encoded protein is CASSGGGAQETQYF. The chain uses TRBV5-4 and TRBJ2-5; D possibly matches TRBD1 or TRBD2 (5 bases each). Trimming pared 4 bases from V and 1 base from J, leaving 11 bases between. This CDR3 has 14 residues. Germline values: CDR1 SGHNT, CDR2 YYREEE (reference sequence). Supplemented by reference TRBV5-4 and TRBJ2-5, the full variable domain reads ETGVTQSPTHLIKTRGQQVTLRCSSQSGHNTVSWYQQALGQGPQFIFQYYREEENGRGNFPPRFSGLQFPNYSSELNVNALELDDSALYLCASSGGGAQETQYFGPGTRLLVL.

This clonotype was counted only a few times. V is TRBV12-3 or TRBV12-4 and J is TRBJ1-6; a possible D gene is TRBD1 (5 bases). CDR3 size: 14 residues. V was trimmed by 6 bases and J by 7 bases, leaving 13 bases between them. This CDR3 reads CASRPGGGNSPLHF. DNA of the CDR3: TGTGCCAGCAGACCGGGGGGAGGGAATTCACCCCTCCACTTT.

The CDR3 coding sequence is TGTGCCAGCAGTTTCCGACAGGGCGGCAATCAGCCCCAGCATTTT. Translation gives CASSFRQGGNQPQHF. The V and J genes are TRBV12-3 or TRBV12-4 and TRBJ1-5; TRBD1 matches at 7 bases. The J segment lost 2 bases and the V segment lost 3 bases, leaving 4 bases of the junction unmatched. The CDR3 covers 15 residues.

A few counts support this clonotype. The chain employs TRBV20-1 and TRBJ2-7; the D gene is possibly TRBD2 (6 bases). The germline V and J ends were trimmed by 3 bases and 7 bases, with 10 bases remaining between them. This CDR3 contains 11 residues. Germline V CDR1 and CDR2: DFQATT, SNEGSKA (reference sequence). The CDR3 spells CSARGGIEQYF. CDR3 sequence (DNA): TGCAGTGCTAGGGGGGGAATTGAGCAGTACTTC.

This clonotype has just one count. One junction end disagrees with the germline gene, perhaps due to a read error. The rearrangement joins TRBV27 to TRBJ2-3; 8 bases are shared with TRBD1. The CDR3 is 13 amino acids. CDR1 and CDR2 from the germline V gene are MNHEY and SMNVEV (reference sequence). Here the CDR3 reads CASSTGGSDTQYF. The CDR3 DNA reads TGCGCCAGCAGCACAGGGGGGTCGGATACGCAGTATTTT.

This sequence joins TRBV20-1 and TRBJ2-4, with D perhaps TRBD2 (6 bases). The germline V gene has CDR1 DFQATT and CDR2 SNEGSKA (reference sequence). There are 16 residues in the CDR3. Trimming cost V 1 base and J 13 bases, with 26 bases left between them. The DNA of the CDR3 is TGCAGTGCTAGAGGCCCCTCCTTAGCGGTCTACAATGAGCAGTACTTC. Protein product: CSARGPSLAVYNEQYF.

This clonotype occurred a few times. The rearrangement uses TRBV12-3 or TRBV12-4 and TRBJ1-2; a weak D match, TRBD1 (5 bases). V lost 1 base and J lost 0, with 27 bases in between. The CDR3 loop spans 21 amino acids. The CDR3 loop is CASSLGPLGAALKNSNYGYTF. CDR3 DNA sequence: TGTGCCAGCAGTTTAGGCCCGCTCGGGGCAGCCTTAAAAAATTCTAACTATGGCTACACCTTC.

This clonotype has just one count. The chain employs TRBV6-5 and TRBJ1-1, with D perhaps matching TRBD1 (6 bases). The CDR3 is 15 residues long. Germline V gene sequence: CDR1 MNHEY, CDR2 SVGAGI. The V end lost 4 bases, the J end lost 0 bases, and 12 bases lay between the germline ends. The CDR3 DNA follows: TGTGCCAGCAGTTTAGACAGGTTCATGAACACTGAAGCTTTCTTT. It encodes CASSLDRFMNTEAFF.

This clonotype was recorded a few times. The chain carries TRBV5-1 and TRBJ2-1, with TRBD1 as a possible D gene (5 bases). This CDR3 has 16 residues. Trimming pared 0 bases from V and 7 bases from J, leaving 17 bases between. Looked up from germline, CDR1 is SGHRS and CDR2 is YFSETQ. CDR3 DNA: TGCGCCAGCAGCTTGGGAGATGGGTTCAGGGTTAATGAGCAGTTCTTC. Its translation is CASSLGDGFRVNEQFF.

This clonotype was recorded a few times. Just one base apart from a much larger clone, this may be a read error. The chain's CDR3 is CSAMRDRGQETQFF. The CDR3 DNA reads TGCAGTGCCATGCGGGACAGGGGACAAGAGACCCAGTTCTTC. The V and J genes are TRBV20-1 and TRBJ2-5; TRBD1 matches at 10 bases. The J call may be mistaken, given a closer DNA end match to TRBJ2-1. This CDR3 comprises 14 residues. The germline CDR1 and CDR2 sequences are DFQATT and SNEGSKA (reference sequence).

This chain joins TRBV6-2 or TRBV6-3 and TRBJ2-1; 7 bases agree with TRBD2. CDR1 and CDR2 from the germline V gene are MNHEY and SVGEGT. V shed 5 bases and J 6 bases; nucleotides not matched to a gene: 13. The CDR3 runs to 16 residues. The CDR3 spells CASSPLAGSMANEQFF. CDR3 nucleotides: TGTGCCAGCAGTCCTTTAGCGGGTTCGATGGCCAATGAGCAGTTCTTC.

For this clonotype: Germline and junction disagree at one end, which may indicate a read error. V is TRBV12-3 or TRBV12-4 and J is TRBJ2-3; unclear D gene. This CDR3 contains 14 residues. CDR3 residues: CASSLAVGTDMQYF. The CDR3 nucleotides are TGTGCCAGCAGTTTGGCGGTGGGCACAGATATGCAGTATTTT.

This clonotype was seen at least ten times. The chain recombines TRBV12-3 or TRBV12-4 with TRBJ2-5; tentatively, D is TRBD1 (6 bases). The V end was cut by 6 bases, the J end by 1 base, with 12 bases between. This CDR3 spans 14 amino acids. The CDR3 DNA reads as TGTGCCAGCAGCCGTGGGACAACCCAAGAGACCCAGTACTTC. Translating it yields CASSRGTTQETQYF.

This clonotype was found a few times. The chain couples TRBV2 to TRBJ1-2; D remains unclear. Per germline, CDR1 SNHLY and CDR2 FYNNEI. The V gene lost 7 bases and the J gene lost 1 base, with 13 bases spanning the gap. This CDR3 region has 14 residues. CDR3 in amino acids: CASTELVNNYGYTF. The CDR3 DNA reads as TGTGCCAGCACAGAATTGGTGAATAACTATGGCTACACCTTC. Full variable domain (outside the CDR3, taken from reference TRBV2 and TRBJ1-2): EPEVTQTPSHQVTQMGQEVILRCVPISNHLYFYWYRQILGQKVEFLVSFYNNEISEKSEIFDDQFSVERPDGSNFTLKIRSTKLEDSAMYFCASTELVNNYGYTFGSGTRLTVV.

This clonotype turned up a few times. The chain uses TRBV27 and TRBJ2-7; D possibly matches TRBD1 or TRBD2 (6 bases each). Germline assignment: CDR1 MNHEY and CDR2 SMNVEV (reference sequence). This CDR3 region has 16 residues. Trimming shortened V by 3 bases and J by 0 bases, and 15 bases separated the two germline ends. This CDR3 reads CASSLGAGSSSYEQYF. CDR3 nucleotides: TGTGCCAGCAGTTTGGGGGCGGGGTCGAGCTCCTACGAGCAGTACTTC.

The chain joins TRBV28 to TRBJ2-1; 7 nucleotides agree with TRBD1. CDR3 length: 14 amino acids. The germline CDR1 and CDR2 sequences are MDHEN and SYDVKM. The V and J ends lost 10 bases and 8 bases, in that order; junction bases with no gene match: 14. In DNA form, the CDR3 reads TGTGCCACCATAACAGGGGCTACAATCTATGAGCAGTTCTTC. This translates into CATITGATIYEQFF. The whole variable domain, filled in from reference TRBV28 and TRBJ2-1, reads DVKVTQSSRYLVKRTGEKVFLECVQDMDHENMFWYRQDPGLGLRLIYFSYDVKMKEKGDIPEGYSVSREKKERFSLILESASTNQTSMYLCATITGATIYEQFFGPGTRLTVL.